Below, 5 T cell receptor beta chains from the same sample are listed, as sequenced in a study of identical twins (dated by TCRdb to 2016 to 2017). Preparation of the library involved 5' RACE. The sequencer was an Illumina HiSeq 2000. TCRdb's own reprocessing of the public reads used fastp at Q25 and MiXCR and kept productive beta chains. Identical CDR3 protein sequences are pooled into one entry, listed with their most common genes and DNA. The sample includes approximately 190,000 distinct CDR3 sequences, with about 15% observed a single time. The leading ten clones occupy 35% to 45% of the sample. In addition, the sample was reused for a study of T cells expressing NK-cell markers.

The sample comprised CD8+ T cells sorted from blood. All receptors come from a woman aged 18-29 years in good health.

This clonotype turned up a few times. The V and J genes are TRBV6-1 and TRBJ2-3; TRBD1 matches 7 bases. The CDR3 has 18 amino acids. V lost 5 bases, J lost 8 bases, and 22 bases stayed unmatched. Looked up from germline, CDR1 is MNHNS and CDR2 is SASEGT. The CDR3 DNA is TGTGCCAGCAGTCCAGGGACAGTTGGTGGCCTTTTAGTTGGTACGCAGTATTTT. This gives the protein CASSPGTVGGLLVGTQYF.

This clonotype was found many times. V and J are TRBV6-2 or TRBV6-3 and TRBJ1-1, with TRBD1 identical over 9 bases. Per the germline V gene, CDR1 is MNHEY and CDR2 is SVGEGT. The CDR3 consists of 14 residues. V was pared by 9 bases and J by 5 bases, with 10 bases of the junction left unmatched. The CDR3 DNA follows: TGTGCCAGTACCAGGACAGGGGTGGGGACTGAAGCTTTCTTT. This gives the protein CASTRTGVGTEAFF.

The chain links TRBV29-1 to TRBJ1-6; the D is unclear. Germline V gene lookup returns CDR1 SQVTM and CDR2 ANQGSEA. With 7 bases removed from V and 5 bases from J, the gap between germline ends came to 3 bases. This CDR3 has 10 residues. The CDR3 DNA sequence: TGCAGCGAGAATAATTCACCCCTCCACTTT. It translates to CSENNSPLHF. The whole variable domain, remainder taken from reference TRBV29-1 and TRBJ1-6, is SAVISQKPSRDICQRGTSLTIQCQVDSQVTMMFWYRQQPGQSLTLIATANQGSEATYESGFVIDKFPISRPNLTFSTLTVSNMSPEDSSIYLCSENNSPLHFGNGTRLTVT.

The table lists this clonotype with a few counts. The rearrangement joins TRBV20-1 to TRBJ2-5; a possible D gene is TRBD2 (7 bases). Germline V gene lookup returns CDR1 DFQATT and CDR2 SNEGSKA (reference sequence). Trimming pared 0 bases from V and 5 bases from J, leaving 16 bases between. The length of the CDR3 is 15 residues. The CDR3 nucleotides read TGCAGTGCTAGAGATCGGGGGGCGCAAATGGAGACCCAGTACTTC. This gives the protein CSARDRGAQMETQYF.

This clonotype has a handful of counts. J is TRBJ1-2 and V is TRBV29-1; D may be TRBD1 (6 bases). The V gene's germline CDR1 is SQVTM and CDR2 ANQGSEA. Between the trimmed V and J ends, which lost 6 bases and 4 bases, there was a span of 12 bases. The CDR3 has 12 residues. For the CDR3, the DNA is TGCAGCGTCGCGGGGGGCCGCTATGGCTACACCTTC. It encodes CSVAGGRYGYTF.